Listed below are T cell receptor beta chains from one sample, sequenced in a study of CD8+ T cells in alopecia areata. Measured with immunoSEQ multiplex PCR; TCRdb has only the in-frame clones, and not every one. The sample has 110,000 to 150,000 clones, 40% to 65% seen once; the top ten hold 0.8% to 1%. This sample comprised CD4+ T cells sorted from blood, obtained at week 0. These receptors were collected from a human donor with alopecia areata. The conserved cysteine and the conserved F or W are not part of the CDR3 here. The order of the fields is J gene, V gene, clone size, CDR3 protein. Clone sizes are given selectively: once, few, many, or a class where the clone is expanded.

TRBJ1-2 TRBV29-1 once SVGIRDRGYGYT
TRBJ2-7 TRBV29-1 . SASWNSYEQY
TRBJ1-2 TRBV30 . AWRRQKVPFYGYT
TRBJ2-7 TRBV29-1 . SVRRTSPYYEQY
TRBJ1-3 TRBV2 . ASSEAPGSGNTIY
TRBJ1-1 TRBV29-1 few SVGLQREAF
TRBJ1-2 TRBV7-9 few ASSSLGTRAEGGYT
TRBJ2-7 TRBV18 once ASSPPGGGEQY
TRBJ2-5 TRBV4-2 . ASSRGTSGSTETQY
TRBJ1-5 TRBV30 . AWSVGGQPQH
TRBJ2-1 TRBV29-1 few SVETIYNEQF
TRBJ2-5 TRBV29-1 . SVVGGVETQY
TRBJ2-6 TRBV30 once AWSVRSGANVLT
TRBJ2-3 TRBV29-1 . SVERLDTQY
TRBJ2-2 TRBV5-5 . ASSLGGKSGELF
TRBJ2-7 TRBV7-8 . ASREGAREQY
TRBJ2-7 TRBV5-6 few ASSFFQEVTYEQY
TRBJ2-3 TRBV29-1 few SVEDRTSGSRRSDTQY
TRBJ2-7 TRBV7-2 . ASSLVGGADYEQY
TRBJ2-3 TRBV27 . ASSPTSGVPPRAQY
TRBJ2-1 TRBV15 . ATSGGLADEQF
TRBJ2-6 TRBV5-1 few ASSTGQGAAGANVLT
TRBJ2-3 TRBV30 few AWSQQEGDTQY
TRBJ2-5 TRBV15 few ATSGGGQETQY
TRBJ2-1 TRBV29-1 few SGGLVRNEQF
TRBJ1-1 TRBV28 . ASSPTGRGENTEAF
TRBJ2-1 TRBV25-1 once ASSDHGTYNEQF
TRBJ2-5 TRBV4-1 . ASSQSGHRRAETQY
TRBJ1-1 TRBV5-1 . ASSLYQENTEAF
TRBJ1-1 TRBV7-9 few ASSLQGPSGAF
TRBJ2-7 TRBV15 . ATSRGGAQAYEQY
TRBJ1-5 TRBV19 few ASRGQGQGDNQPQH
TRBJ1-5 TRBV2 . ASLGREHQPQH
TRBJ2-1 TRBV7-2 few ASSLGLSNEQF
TRBJ2-1 TRBV7-3 . ASSLSGGRGNEQF
TRBJ2-5 TRBV5-4 . ASSISGGRQETQY
TRBJ2-3 TRBV27 . ASSWDRGTDTQY
TRBJ2-2 TRBV29-1 . SVTMRNTGELF
TRBJ2-1 TRBV6-5 . ASTPRENEQF
TRBJ2-6 TRBV7-6 . ASSLALAGASGANVLT
TRBJ1-5 TRBV6-5 once ASSYTGGSQPQH
TRBJ1-5 TRBV30 . AWSPTGHANQPQH
TRBJ1-4 TRBV5-1 . ASSSEGAVRIEKLF
TRBJ1-5 TRBV2 . ASSEAGQGGQPQH
TRBJ1-1 TRBV12-5 . ASGLDTEAF
TRBJ2-4 TRBV30 . AWTLAGDTIQY
TRBJ1-5 TRBV5-1 few ASSEGNIGPQH
TRBJ1-4 TRBV7-2 few ASSSRFSEKLF
TRBJ1-2 TRBV2 . ASSAGRVDGYT